Here is one TCR beta chain with its context. Its antigen is undetermined. Other nucleotide sequences from this sample produce the same CDR3. The sample belongs to a study of shared clonotypes between healthy human individuals. Study observations and caveats: Non-shared clonotypes had lower generation probabilities than clonotypes shared by all four sorted-subset donors. The study generally estimated greater richness for naive than memory subsets.

In the authors' methods: Junction-only immunoSEQ sequences carried no quality scores, so filtering differed. Assay: immunoSEQ multiplex PCR; the TCRdb copy retains only in-frame clones and omits some. V and J calls and clone size are as listed in that table; D and trimming were resolved from the DNA. The table lists some 2,000,000 clones, about 95% of them singletons. Trimming at V came to 1 base and at J to 2 bases, leaving 2 bases not matched to a gene. The CDR3 has 15 amino acids. Germline CDR1 SGHRS, CDR2 YFSETQ. Splitting of CD4+ cells produced CD45RA+ naive and CD45RA-negative memory subsets. Sequenced sample: naive CD4+ T cells sorted from blood. Subset noted: CD45RA+ positively selected. The V call is TRBV5-1, the J call TRBJ2-1, with 8 bases matching TRBD2. The TCR sequence derives from a man aged 18 to 30 in good health. The CDR3 DNA follows: TGCGCCAGCAGCTTGTCACTAGCGGCCTACAATGAGCAGTTCTTC. Amino acid sequence: CASSLSLAAYNEQFF.